This T cell receptor (beta chain) was captured in a study of blood T cells in healthy people across ages. This clonotype appeared a single time. The use of a sample-barcoded 5' primer and a J-beta primer mix characterized a second PCR of about 7 to 12 cycles. One entry per CDR3 protein, called by TCRdb with MiXCR from the 5' RACE reads. Among about 640,000 distinct CDR3 sequences listed, roughly 53% were seen once. This CDR3 is built from 15 residues. In germline, CDR1 is SGHTA, CDR2 FQGNSA. Trimming took 3 bases from V and 3 from J; bases not matched to a gene: 4. The V call is TRBV7-2, the J call TRBJ2-3, with 9 bases fitting TRBD1. The TCR was taken from a man in his sixties in good health. What was sequenced was blood. CDR3 nucleotides: TGTGCCAGCAGCTTCCAACAGGGGGCGACAGATACGCAGTATTTT. It translates to CASSFQQGATDTQYF.